This T cell receptor beta chain is from a study of cytomegalovirus exposure and HLA in healthy donors. General study points: HLA allele associations emerged for about 18,000 TCR beta sequences in a later analysis, at 0.05 false discovery rate. TCR beta sequences reportedly predicted most subjects' HLA-A and HLA-B alleles accurately. What a later analysis showed was that several of the most significant clusters appeared linked to common viral pathogens. Around 160 TCR beta chains were listed as cytomegalovirus-associated.

On this clone: Its antigen is unknown.

It was with 60 Vbeta and 13 Jbeta primers that the PCR ran. TCRdb's copy holds only in-frame clones and misses some; the assay was immunoSEQ multiplex PCR. The listing records roughly 75,000 clones. This clonotype was obtained from a middle-aged man in good health and CMV-seronegative. Sequencing was carried out using PBMCs.

The CDR3 loop is CAWSLYNEQFF. The CDR3 coding sequence is TGTGCCTGGAGTCTATACAATGAGCAGTTCTTC. This chain links TRBV30 with TRBJ2-1; D is uncertain. Germline CDR1 is GTSNPN and CDR2 is SVGIG (reference sequence). The V end was cut by 2 bases, the J end by 4 bases, with 3 bases between. CDR3 length: 11 amino acids.